This is a list of T cell receptor beta chains from one sample in a study of blood T cell repertoires in COVID-19. Here immunoSEQ multiplex PCR was the method, and the copy in TCRdb shows in-frame clones only, minus some. The sample yields fewer than 300,000 clones, just over 90% seen once. The source material was PBMCs or T cells enriched from blood (not recorded which). All receptors come from a woman between 35 and 50 years old with acute COVID-19. Each CDR3 is given with its conserved first and last residue. The order of the fields is V gene, J gene, CDR3 length, D gene, clone size, CDR3 protein, CDR3 DNA. The D gene is left open where the match is weak. Some rows have no size entry. The others give once, few or many, or a class for an expanded clone.

TRBV5-6	TRBJ2-6	17	-	-	CASSLRGQYSGANVLTF	TGTGCCAGCAGCTTGCGCGGACAGTACTCTGGGGCCAACGTCCTGACTTTC
TRBV28	TRBJ1-1	13	-	-	CALNSRMNTEAFF	TGTGCCTTAAACAGCCGAATGAACACTGAAGCTTTCTTT
TRBV4-1	TRBJ1-5	19	-	once	CASSQAFFRSHLTRQPQHF	TGCGCCAGCAGCCAAGCGTTTTTTAGGAGTCACCTCACCCGTCAGCCCCAGCATTTT
TRBV5-5	TRBJ2-5	16	TRBD2	-	CASSSEREGRVGTQYF	TGTGCCAGCAGCTCTGAGCGGGAGGGCCGAGTCGGGACCCAGTACTTC
TRBV4-1	TRBJ2-7	13	-	-	CASSQDQIYEQYF	TGCGCCAGCAGCCAAGACCAGATCTACGAGCAGTACTTC
TRBV5-1	TRBJ2-5	16	TRBD2	once	CASSRLWTSGGETQYF	TGCGCCAGCAGCCGCCTCTGGACTAGCGGGGGGGAGACCCAGTACTTC
TRBV18	TRBJ1-2	12	-	-	CASSPTTDGYTF	TGTGCCAGCTCACCGACTACAGATGGCTACACCTTC
TRBV2	TRBJ2-7	14	TRBD2	-	CASRETSGSYEQYF	TGTGCCAGCAGGGAGACTAGCGGGAGCTACGAGCAGTACTTC
TRBV30	TRBJ1-2	16	-	once	CAWTNRGHGIRQGYTF	TGTGCCTGGACCAATCGGGGACACGGTATTCGTCAGGGCTACACCTTC
TRBV4-1	TRBJ1-6	15	-	-	CASSQWTVLGSPLHF	TGCGCCAGCAGCCAATGGACAGTCCTCGGTTCACCCCTCCACTTT
TRBV5-1	TRBJ1-2	13	-	-	CASSLTNGHGYTF	TGCGCCAGCAGCTTGACCAACGGTCACGGCTACACCTTC
TRBV5-1	TRBJ2-2	15	-	-	CASSLMGGGAGELFF	TGCGCCAGCAGCCTTATGGGAGGAGGAGCCGGGGAGCTGTTTTTT
TRBV4-3	TRBJ2-6	18	-	few	CASSLNSGSLTGANVLTF	TGCGCCAGCAGCCTGAACAGTGGGAGCTTGACTGGGGCCAACGTCCTGACTTTC
TRBV20-1	TRBJ2-1	10	-	few	CSARDFEQFF	TGCAGTGCTAGAGACTTTGAGCAGTTCTTC
TRBV7-2	TRBJ1-5	15	TRBD1	-	CASSLGQGTTQPQHF	TGTGCCAGCAGCCTGGGACAGGGAACAACACAGCCCCAGCATTTT
TRBV7-3	TRBJ2-1	15	TRBD2	-	CASSFGGGGDNEQFF	TGTGCCAGCAGCTTCGGCGGCGGGGGGGACAATGAGCAGTTCTTC
TRBV19	TRBJ2-1	18	-	-	CASSIVFLAVGRANEQFF	TGTGCCAGTAGTATAGTATTCCTTGCGGTTGGCAGGGCTAATGAGCAGTTCTTC
TRBV25-1	TRBJ1-1	11	-	few	CASSSGVGAFF	TGTGCCAGCAGCTCGGGGGTTGGAGCTTTCTTT
TRBV2	TRBJ2-7	14	-	-	CATKLEEGTYEQYF	TGTGCCACCAAACTCGAGGAGGGAACCTACGAGCAGTACTTC
TRBV6-5	TRBJ1-2	12	-	-	CASKIGEEGYTF	TGTGCCAGCAAAATAGGGGAGGAAGGCTACACCTTC
TRBV5-1	TRBJ1-6	13	TRBD1	few	CASSQGSSSPLHF	TGCGCCAGCTCACAGGGGTCGAGTTCACCCCTCCACTTT
TRBV11-2	TRBJ1-4	14	-	-	CASSHRSGGEKLFF	TGTGCCAGCAGCCACCGTTCGGGGGGAGAAAAACTGTTTTTT
TRBV11-3	TRBJ2-5	14	-	-	CASSSPTGQETQYF	TGTGCCAGCAGCTCACCAACAGGGCAAGAGACCCAGTACTTC
TRBV28	TRBJ1-3	18	-	few	CASSLRPPGPGSGNTIYF	TGTGCCAGCAGTTTACGACCGCCAGGCCCCGGCTCTGGAAACACCATATATTTT
TRBV27	TRBJ2-7	14	TRBD2	-	CASSLTSGAYEQYF	TGTGCCAGCAGTTTGACTAGCGGGGCCTACGAGCAGTACTTC
TRBV2	TRBJ1-1	15	TRBD1	-	CASSIQGASSTEAFF	TGTGCCAGCAGCATACAGGGGGCTAGTAGCACTGAAGCTTTCTTT
TRBV5-5	TRBJ2-1	16	TRBD2	-	CASSFTGTTSYNEQFF	TGTGCCAGCAGCTTCACCGGGACTACCTCCTACAATGAGCAGTTCTTC
TRBV5-1	TRBJ2-5	16	TRBD2	-	CASSLARTSGGETQYF	TGCGCCAGCAGCTTGGCCAGGACTAGCGGGGGGGAGACCCAGTACTTC
TRBV3-1/TRBV3-2	TRBJ1-4	15	-	-	CASSQKGRGGEKLFF	TGTGCCAGCAGCCAAAAGGGCAGGGGAGGGGAAAAACTGTTTTTT
TRBV15	TRBJ2-5	14	-	-	CATSRGGQGETQYF	TGTGCCACCAGCAGAGGGGGTCAGGGGGAGACCCAGTACTTC
TRBV19	TRBJ1-2	13	-	-	CASRPDRNYGYTF	TGTGCCAGTAGGCCGGACAGAAACTATGGCTACACCTTC
TRBV7-9	TRBJ2-1	16	TRBD2	-	CASSSSGSSSYNEQFF	TGTGCCAGCAGCTCTAGCGGGTCAAGCTCCTACAATGAGCAGTTCTTC
TRBV2	TRBJ1-6	15	-	-	CASSVLMDGNSPLHF	TGTGCCAGCAGTGTACTCATGGACGGGAACTCACCCCTCCACTTT
TRBV11-3	TRBJ1-2	14	TRBD1	-	CASSISGTGEGYTF	TGTGCCAGCAGCATATCTGGGACAGGCGAAGGCTACACCTTC
TRBV18	TRBJ1-2	13	-	few	CASSPGVDYGYTF	TGTGCCAGCTCACCTGGAGTCGACTATGGCTACACCTTC
TRBV3-1/TRBV3-2	TRBJ1-2	16	-	-	CASSPDPGAQAYGYTF	TGTGCCAGCAGCCCAGATCCAGGGGCGCAGGCCTATGGCTACACCTTC
TRBV7-9	TRBJ1-4	14	TRBD1	-	CASSPRQGSEKLFF	TGTGCCAGCAGCCCCCGACAGGGTTCTGAAAAACTGTTTTTT
TRBV14	TRBJ2-3	17	-	-	CASSQDSMVENTDTQYF	TGTGCCAGCAGCCAAGATTCCATGGTGGAGAACACAGATACGCAGTATTTT
TRBV7-8	TRBJ2-5	14	-	once	CASSSNPLGETQYF	TGTGCCAGCAGCTCTAACCCCTTGGGCGAGACCCAGTACTTC
TRBV28	TRBJ1-4	24	TRBD1	-	CASSSRTLGGYSHPTYATNEKLFF	TGTGCCAGCAGTTCCCGAACCTTAGGGGGCTACTCCCACCCCACTTATGCAACTAATGAAAAACTGTTTTTT
TRBV2	TRBJ2-3	18	TRBD2	-	CASSDPIQRGGSTDTQYF	TGTGCCAGCAGTGATCCAATCCAGCGGGGGGGTAGCACAGATACGCAGTATTTT
TRBV5-4	TRBJ1-4	14	TRBD1	-	CASSTSGTDEKLFF	TGTGCCAGCAGCACTTCCGGGACAGATGAAAAACTGTTTTTT
TRBV24-1	TRBJ2-6	19	TRBD1	-	CATSASVGQGPSGANVLTF	TGTGCCACCAGTGCCTCGGTCGGACAGGGACCCTCTGGGGCCAACGTCCTGACTTTC